This T cell receptor (beta chain) was sequenced for a study of T cell repertoires in cytomegalovirus infection. The germline V gene has CDR1 SEHNR and CDR2 FQNEAQ (reference sequence). The CDR3 has 15 amino acids. V lost 5 bases, J lost 8 bases, and 12 bases stayed unmatched. TCRdb independently ran MiXCR on the reads; one entry per CDR3 protein. The top ten hold approximately 15% of the sample, which has about 360,000 distinct CDR3 sequences, about 35% seen once. Comment on this clonotype: As yet, its antigen is unknown.

The chain employs TRBV7-9 and TRBJ2-1; TRBD1 matches at 7 bases. This TCR was recovered from a human donor in good health (CMV status not recorded). Some clones in this sample may be carry-over from other donors' samples. The source material was cultured PBMCs, sampled from culture after CMV antigen stimulation. The DNA of the CDR3 is TGTGCCAGCAGCAGAAGGGACAGACGGTTTTATGAGCAGTTCTTC. It yields the protein CASSRRDRRFYEQFF. The full variable domain, rest sourced from reference TRBV7-9 and TRBJ2-1, is DTGVSQNPRHKITKRGQNVTFRCDPISEHNRLYWYRQTLGQGPEFLTYFQNEAQLEKSRLLSDRFSAERPKGSFSTLEIQRTEQGDSAMYLCASSRRDRRFYEQFFGPGTRLTVL.